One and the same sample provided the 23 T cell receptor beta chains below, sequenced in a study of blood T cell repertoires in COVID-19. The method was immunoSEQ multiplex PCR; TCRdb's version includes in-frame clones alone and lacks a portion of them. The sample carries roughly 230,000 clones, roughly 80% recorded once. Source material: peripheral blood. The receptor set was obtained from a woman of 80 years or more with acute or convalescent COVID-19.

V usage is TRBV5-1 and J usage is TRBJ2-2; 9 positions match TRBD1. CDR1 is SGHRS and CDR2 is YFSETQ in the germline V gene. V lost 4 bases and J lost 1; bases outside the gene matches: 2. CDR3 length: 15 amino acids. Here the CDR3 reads CASSVGQGNTGELFF. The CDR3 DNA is TGCGCCAGCAGCGTGGGACAGGGGAACACCGGGGAGCTGTTTTTT.

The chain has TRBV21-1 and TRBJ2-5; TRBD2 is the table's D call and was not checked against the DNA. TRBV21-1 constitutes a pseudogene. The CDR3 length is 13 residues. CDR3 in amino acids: CASSKMSRETQYF. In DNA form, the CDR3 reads TGTGCCAGCAGCAAAATGTCGAGGGAGACCCAGTACTTC.

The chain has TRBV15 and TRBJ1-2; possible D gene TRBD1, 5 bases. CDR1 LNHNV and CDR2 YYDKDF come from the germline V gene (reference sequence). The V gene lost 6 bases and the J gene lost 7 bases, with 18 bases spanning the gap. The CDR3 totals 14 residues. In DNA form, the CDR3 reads TGTGCCACCAGGACCGACAGAAACTATCTTGGCTACACCTTC. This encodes CATRTDRNYLGYTF. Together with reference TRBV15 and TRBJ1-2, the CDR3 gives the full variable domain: DAMVIQNPRYQVTQFGKPVTLSCSQTLNHNVMYWYQQKSSQAPKLLFHYYDKDFNNEADTPDNFQSRRPNTSFCFLDIRSPGLGDTAMYLCATRTDRNYLGYTFGSGTRLTVV.

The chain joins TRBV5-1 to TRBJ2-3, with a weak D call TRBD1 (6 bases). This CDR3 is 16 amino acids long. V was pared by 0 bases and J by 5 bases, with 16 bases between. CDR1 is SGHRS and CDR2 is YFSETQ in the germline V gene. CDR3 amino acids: CASSLGGQEYGDTQYF. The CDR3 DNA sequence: TGCGCCAGCAGCTTGGGGGGGCAGGAGTACGGAGATACGCAGTATTTT.

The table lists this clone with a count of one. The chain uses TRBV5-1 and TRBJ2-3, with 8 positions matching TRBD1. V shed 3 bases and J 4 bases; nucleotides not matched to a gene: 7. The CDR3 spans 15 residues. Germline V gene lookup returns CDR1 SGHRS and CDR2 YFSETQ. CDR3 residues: CASSSTGVSADTQYF. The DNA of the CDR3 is TGCGCCAGCAGCTCGACAGGGGTCAGCGCAGATACGCAGTATTTT.

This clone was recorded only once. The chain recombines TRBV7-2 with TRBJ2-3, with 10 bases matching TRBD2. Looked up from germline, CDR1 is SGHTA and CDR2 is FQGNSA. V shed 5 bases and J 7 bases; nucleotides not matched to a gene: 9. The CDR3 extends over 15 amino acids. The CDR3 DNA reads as TGTGCCAGCAGCCTCCTAGCGGGGGAGCTCAATACGCAGTATTTT. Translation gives CASSLLAGELNTQYF.

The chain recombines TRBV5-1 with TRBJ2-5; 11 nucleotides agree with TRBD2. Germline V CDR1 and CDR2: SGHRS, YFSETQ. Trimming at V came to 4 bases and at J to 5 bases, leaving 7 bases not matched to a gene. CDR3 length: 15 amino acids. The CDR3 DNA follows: TGCGCCAGCAGCGGCGCCGCTAGCGGGAGGGAGACCCAGTACTTC. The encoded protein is CASSGAASGRETQYF.

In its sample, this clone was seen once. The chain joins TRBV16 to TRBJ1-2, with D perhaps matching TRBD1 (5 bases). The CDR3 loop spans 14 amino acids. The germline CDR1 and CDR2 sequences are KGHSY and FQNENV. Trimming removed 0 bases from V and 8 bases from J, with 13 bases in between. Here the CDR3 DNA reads TGTGCCAGCAGCCAATCGTTCAGGGAGGGCGGCTACACCTTC. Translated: CASSQSFREGGYTF.

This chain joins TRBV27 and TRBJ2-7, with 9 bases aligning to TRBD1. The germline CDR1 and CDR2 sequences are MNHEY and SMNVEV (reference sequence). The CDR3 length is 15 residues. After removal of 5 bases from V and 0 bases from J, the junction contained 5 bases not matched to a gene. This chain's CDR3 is CASSLTGGASYEQYF. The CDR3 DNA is TGTGCCAGCAGTCTCACAGGGGGCGCCTCCTACGAGCAGTACTTC.

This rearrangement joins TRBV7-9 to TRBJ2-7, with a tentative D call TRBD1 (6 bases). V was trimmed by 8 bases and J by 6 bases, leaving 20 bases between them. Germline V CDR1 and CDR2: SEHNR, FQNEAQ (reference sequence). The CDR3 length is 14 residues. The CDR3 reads CASGGLRVGAEQYF. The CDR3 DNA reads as TGTGCCAGCGGCGGGCTCCGGGTGGGGGCCGAGCAGTACTTC.

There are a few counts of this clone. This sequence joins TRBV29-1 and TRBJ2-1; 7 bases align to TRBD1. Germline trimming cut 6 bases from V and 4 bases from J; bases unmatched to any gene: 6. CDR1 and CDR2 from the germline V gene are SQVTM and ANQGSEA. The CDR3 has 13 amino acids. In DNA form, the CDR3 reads TGCAGCGTAGGGACAGCGACTTACAATGAGCAGTTCTTC. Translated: CSVGTATYNEQFF.

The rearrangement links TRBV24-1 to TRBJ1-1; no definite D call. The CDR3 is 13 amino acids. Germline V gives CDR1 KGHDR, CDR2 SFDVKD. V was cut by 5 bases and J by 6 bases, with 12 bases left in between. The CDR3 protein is CATSGAGSPEAFF. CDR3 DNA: TGTGCCACCAGTGGGGCCGGTTCACCTGAAGCTTTCTTT.

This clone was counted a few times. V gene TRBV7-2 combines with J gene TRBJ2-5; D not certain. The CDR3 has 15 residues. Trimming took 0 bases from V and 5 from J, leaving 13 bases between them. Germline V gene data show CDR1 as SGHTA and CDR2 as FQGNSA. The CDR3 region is CASSLAATAVETQYF. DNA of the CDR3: TGTGCCAGCAGCTTAGCGGCCACGGCGGTGGAGACCCAGTACTTC.

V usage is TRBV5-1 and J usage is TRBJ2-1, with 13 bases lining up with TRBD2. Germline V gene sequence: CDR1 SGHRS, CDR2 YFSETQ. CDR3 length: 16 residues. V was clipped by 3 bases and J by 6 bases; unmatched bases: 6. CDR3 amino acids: CASSSRTSGGLNEQFF. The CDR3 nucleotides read TGCGCCAGCAGCTCTCGGACTAGCGGGGGACTCAATGAGCAGTTCTTC.

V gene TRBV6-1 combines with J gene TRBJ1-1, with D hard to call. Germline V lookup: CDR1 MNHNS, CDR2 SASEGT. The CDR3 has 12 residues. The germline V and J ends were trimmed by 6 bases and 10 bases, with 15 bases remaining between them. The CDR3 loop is CASSPGGRLAFF. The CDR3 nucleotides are TGTGCCAGCAGCCCGGGAGGGAGGTTAGCTTTCTTT.

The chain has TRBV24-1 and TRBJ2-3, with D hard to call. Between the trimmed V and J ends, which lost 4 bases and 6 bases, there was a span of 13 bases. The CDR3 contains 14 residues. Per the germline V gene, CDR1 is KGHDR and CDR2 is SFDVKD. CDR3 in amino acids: CATSDPISRDTQYF. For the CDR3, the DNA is TGTGCCACCAGTGACCCTATTAGCCGGGATACGCAGTATTTT.

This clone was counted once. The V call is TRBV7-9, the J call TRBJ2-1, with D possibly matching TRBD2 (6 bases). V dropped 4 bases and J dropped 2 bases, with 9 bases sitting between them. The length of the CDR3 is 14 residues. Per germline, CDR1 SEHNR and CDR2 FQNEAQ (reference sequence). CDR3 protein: CASSSGGTYNEQFF. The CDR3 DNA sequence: TGTGCCAGCAGCTCCGGAGGGACCTACAATGAGCAGTTCTTC.

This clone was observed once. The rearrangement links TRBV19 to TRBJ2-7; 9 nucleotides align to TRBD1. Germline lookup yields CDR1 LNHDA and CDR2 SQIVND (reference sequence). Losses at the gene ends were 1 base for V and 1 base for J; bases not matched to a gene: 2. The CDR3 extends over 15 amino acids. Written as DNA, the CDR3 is TGTGCCAGTAGTATAGGGGGACAGGGATCCTACGAGCAGTACTTC. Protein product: CASSIGGQGSYEQYF.

Here the CDR3 reads CASTNRGMNSPLHF. CDR3 DNA sequence: TGTGCCAGCACCAACAGGGGAATGAATTCACCCCTCCACTTT. The chain combines TRBV18 with TRBJ1-6; 7 bases fit TRBD1. This CDR3 contains 14 residues. Germline V gene lookup returns CDR1 KGHSH and CDR2 LQKENI. The junction had 8 bases not matched to a gene; V was cut back by 8 bases and J by 7 bases.

The CDR3 protein is CASSPFGRGSYNEQFF. As DNA, the CDR3 is TGTGCCAGCAGCCCTTTCGGACGGGGCTCCTACAATGAGCAGTTCTTC. This chain connects TRBV7-9 to TRBJ2-1; possible D gene TRBD2, 5 bases. The germline CDR1 and CDR2 sequences are SEHNR and FQNEAQ (reference sequence). Trimming pared 5 bases from V and 0 bases from J, leaving 14 bases between. The CDR3 has 16 residues.

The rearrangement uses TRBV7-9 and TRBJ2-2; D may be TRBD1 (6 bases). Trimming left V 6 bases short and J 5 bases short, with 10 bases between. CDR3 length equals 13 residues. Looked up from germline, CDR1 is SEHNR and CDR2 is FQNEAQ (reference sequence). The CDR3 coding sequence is TGTGCCAGCAGACAGGGAATTACCGGGGAGCTGTTTTTT. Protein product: CASRQGITGELFF.

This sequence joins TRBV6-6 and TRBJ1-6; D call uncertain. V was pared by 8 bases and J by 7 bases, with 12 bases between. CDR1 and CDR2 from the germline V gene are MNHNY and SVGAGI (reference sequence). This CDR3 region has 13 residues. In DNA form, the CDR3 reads TGTGCCAGCGGGTTCGACGGGAATTCACCCCTCCACTTT. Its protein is CASGFDGNSPLHF.

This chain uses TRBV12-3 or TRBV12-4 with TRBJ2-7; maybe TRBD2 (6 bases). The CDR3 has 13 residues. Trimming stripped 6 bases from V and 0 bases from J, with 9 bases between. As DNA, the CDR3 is TGTGCCAGCAGGCCAGCGGGCTCCTACGAGCAGTACTTC. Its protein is CASRPAGSYEQYF.